This T cell receptor beta chain originates from a study of blood T cell repertoires in COVID-19. The method was immunoSEQ multiplex PCR; TCRdb's version includes in-frame clones alone and lacks a portion of them. The table shows over 400,000 clones, with 75% to 90% occurring only once. V trimming: 3 bases; J trimming: 6 bases; junction bases outside the gene matches: 8. The length of the CDR3 is 15 residues. CDR1 is KGHSH and CDR2 is LQKENI in the germline V gene. The source of this sequence is a woman in her fifties or sixties who had recovered from COVID-19. The chain carries TRBV18 and TRBJ2-7; TRBD2 matches at 10 bases. Material for sequencing was PBMCs or T cells enriched from blood (not recorded which). The CDR3 here is CASSPLGTSDFEQYF. The CDR3 DNA reads as TGTGCCAGCTCACCTCTCGGGACTAGCGACTTCGAGCAGTACTTC.